The 18 T cell receptor beta chains below come from one sample, sequenced in a study of vaccination and CD4 T cells after COVID-19. Oncomine TCR Beta short-read sequencing was applied to DNA from cultured CD4+ T cells. TCRdb reprocessed the PCR reads with MiXCR, giving one entry per CDR3 protein. The sample contains thousands of distinct CDR3 sequences, approximately 19% of which appear only once. The treatment is: roughly 10-day PBMC culture with coronavirus spike peptide pools or control peptides (ViraFEST assay). The antigens of these receptors remain unknown. What was sequenced was CD4+ T cells from blood, cultured in vitro. The source of these receptors is a human donor who had recovered from COVID-19.

The chain joins TRBV19 to TRBJ1-2, with D tentatively TRBD1 (5 bases). CDR1 LNHDA and CDR2 SQIVND come from the germline V gene (reference sequence). The CDR3 contains 15 residues. With 4 bases removed from V and 3 bases from J, the gap between germline ends came to 15 bases. The CDR3 reads CASSTRDRADYGYTF. DNA for the CDR3: TGTGCCAGTAGTACCCGGGACCGAGCTGACTATGGCTACACCTTC.

This clonotype showed up just a few times. The chain employs TRBV6-1 and TRBJ1-1; D is unclear. From germline, CDR1 is MNHNS and CDR2 SASEGT. Trimming left V 7 bases short and J 9 bases short, with 21 bases between. The CDR3 runs to 14 residues. CDR3 residues: CASTQAGEYSQAFF. For the CDR3, the DNA is TGTGCCAGCACCCAGGCCGGGGAGTATTCTCAAGCTTTCTTT.

This clonotype was counted only a few times. The chain joins TRBV5-4 to TRBJ1-1; D gene ambiguous. V gave up 1 base and J gave up 1 base, with 11 bases separating them. The germline V gene encodes CDR1 SGHNT and CDR2 YYREEE (reference sequence). CDR3 length: 15 residues. The CDR3 bases are TGTGCCAGCAGCTTGCAGGAGAGACCGAACACTGAAGCTTTCTTT. This gives the protein CASSLQERPNTEAFF. Full variable domain (outside the CDR3, taken from reference TRBV5-4 and TRBJ1-1): ETGVTQSPTHLIKTRGQQVTLRCSSQSGHNTVSWYQQALGQGPQFIFQYYREEENGRGNFPPRFSGLQFPNYSSELNVNALELDDSALYLCASSLQERPNTEAFFGQGTRLTVV.

This clonotype was picked up a small number of times. The V call is TRBV5-1, the J call TRBJ2-2; 11 bases line up with TRBD1. The V segment lost 4 bases and the J segment 6 bases; nucleotides outside the gene matches: 5. The CDR3 covers 15 residues. Germline V gene sequence: CDR1 SGHRS, CDR2 YFSETQ. The CDR3 here is CASSPDRGRAGELFF. The CDR3 DNA is TGCGCCAGCAGCCCGGACAGGGGGCGAGCCGGGGAGCTGTTTTTT.

This rearrangement joins TRBV4-2 to TRBJ2-7, with 10 bases matching TRBD1. Germline V gene lookup returns CDR1 LGHNA and CDR2 YNFKEQ. Germline trimming cut 0 bases from V and 3 bases from J; bases unmatched to any gene: 11. The CDR3 is 18 amino acids. CDR3 protein: CASSQDPDRDRGFYEQYF. CDR3 coding DNA: TGTGCCAGCAGCCAAGATCCCGACCGGGACAGGGGCTTCTACGAGCAGTACTTC.

This clonotype was observed a few times. The rearrangement joins TRBV15 to TRBJ2-7; D is perhaps TRBD1 (5 bases). The V gene lost 0 bases and the J gene lost 7 bases, with 10 bases spanning the gap. The germline V gene has CDR1 LNHNV and CDR2 YYDKDF (reference sequence). This CDR3 region has 13 residues. Here the CDR3 DNA reads TGTGCCACCAGCAGAGATTCTAAGGGGGAGCAGTACTTC. It specifies CATSRDSKGEQYF.

The chain joins TRBV9 to TRBJ1-2; 8 bases are a match to TRBD1. The CDR3 length is 14 residues. The V gene end was trimmed by 0 bases and the J gene end by 7 bases; junction bases not matched to a gene: 5. Germline V gene sequence: CDR1 SGDLS, CDR2 YYNGEE. The CDR3 is CASSVGQGMSGYTF. As DNA, the CDR3 is TGTGCCAGCAGCGTAGGACAGGGGATGAGTGGCTACACCTTC.

V gene TRBV5-1 combines with J gene TRBJ2-7; 8 bases are a match to TRBD2. The ends lost 2 bases at V and 1 base at J; junction bases unmatched: 11. Germline V gives CDR1 SGHRS, CDR2 YFSETQ. This CDR3 spans 17 amino acids. Here the CDR3 reads CASSLAAGGYSSYEQYF. The CDR3 nucleotides read TGCGCCAGCAGCTTAGCGGCGGGGGGCTATTCATCCTACGAGCAGTACTTC.

The chain carries TRBV12-3 or TRBV12-4 and TRBJ2-5, with D maybe TRBD2 (6 bases). This CDR3 is built from 15 residues. V shed 4 bases and J shed 1 base, with 13 bases lying between them. CDR3 protein: CASSWGSRGQETQYF. The CDR3 nucleotides are TGTGCCAGCAGTTGGGGGTCGCGGGGCCAAGAGACCCAGTACTTC.

The CDR3 region has the DNA TGCGCCAGCAGTCCAGCAGGGACCTACGAGCAGTACTTC. This gives the protein CASSPAGTYEQYF. This rearrangement joins TRBV5-1 to TRBJ2-7, with D perhaps TRBD1 (5 bases). V lost 5 bases to trimming and J lost 2 bases, with 11 bases between them. CDR1 is SGHRS and CDR2 is YFSETQ in the germline V gene. This CDR3 spans 13 amino acids.

The chain is built from TRBV5-1 and TRBJ2-5, with 13 bases that match TRBD2. V lost 1 base, J lost 0 bases, and 3 bases stayed unmatched. Germline CDR1 SGHRS, CDR2 YFSETQ. This CDR3 comprises 17 residues. The CDR3, as DNA: TGCGCCAGCAGCTTGAGGGGACTAGCGGGGTACCAAGAGACCCAGTACTTC. It encodes CASSLRGLAGYQETQYF.

The chain uses TRBV19 and TRBJ1-6; the D gene is possibly TRBD1 (5 bases). The CDR3 consists of 15 residues. Germline V gene data show CDR1 as LNHDA and CDR2 as SQIVND (reference sequence). Trimming pared 6 bases from V and 0 bases from J, leaving 9 bases between. The CDR3 DNA follows: TGTGCCAGTAGGGGACGGCGCTCCTATAATTCACCCCTCCACTTT. Protein sequence: CASRGRRSYNSPLHF. Together with reference TRBV19 and TRBJ1-6, the CDR3 gives the full variable domain: DGGITQSPKYLFRKEGQNVTLSCEQNLNHDAMYWYRQDPGQGLRLIYYSQIVNDFQKGDIAEGYSVSREKKESFPLTVTSAQKNPTAFYLCASRGRRSYNSPLHFGNGTRLTVT.

The chain carries TRBV7-6 and TRBJ2-5; 7 positions match TRBD2. Germline V gene sequence: CDR1 SGHVS, CDR2 FNYEAQ. J lost 2 bases, V lost 1 base, and 4 bases had no gene match. There are 15 residues in the CDR3. The CDR3 region is CASSLGGTKQETQYF. The CDR3, as DNA: TGTGCCAGCAGCTTAGGAGGGACTAAACAAGAGACCCAGTACTTC. The full variable domain, with the rest looked up from reference TRBV7-6 and TRBJ2-5, is GAGVSQSPRYKVTKRGQDVALRCDPISGHVSLYWYRQALGQGPEFLTYFNYEAQQDKSGLPNDRFSAERPEGSISTLTIQRTEQRDSAMYRCASSLGGTKQETQYFGPGTRLLVL.

This clonotype was seen more than once but under ten times. The chain is built from TRBV6-5 and TRBJ1-2, with D uncertain. Germline CDR1 MNHEY, CDR2 SVGAGI. V lost 3 bases to trimming and J lost 7 bases, with 15 bases between them. The CDR3 contains 14 residues. CDR3 residues: CASSYSAELIGYTF. CDR3 bases: TGTGCCAGCAGTTATTCCGCCGAACTCATTGGCTACACCTTC.

This sequence joins TRBV5-1 and TRBJ2-7, with TRBD1 as a possible D gene (5 bases). The CDR3 is 16 amino acids. Per germline, CDR1 SGHRS and CDR2 YFSETQ. V was trimmed by 0 bases and J by 0 bases, leaving 13 bases between them. CDR3 amino acids: CASSLAATARSYEQYF. In nucleotides, the CDR3 is TGCGCCAGCAGCTTGGCCGCGACAGCCCGCTCCTACGAGCAGTACTTC. The full variable domain, in which reference TRBV5-1 and TRBJ2-7 provide the parts outside the CDR3, is KAGVTQTPRYLIKTRGQQVTLSCSPISGHRSVSWYQQTPGQGLQFLFEYFSETQRNKGNFPGRFSGRQFSNSRSEMNVSTLELGDSALYLCASSLAATARSYEQYFGPGTRLTVT.

The J gene is TRBJ1-1, the V gene TRBV29-1; the D is unclear. Trimming took 0 bases from V and 5 from J, leaving 13 bases between them. The CDR3 is made up of 14 amino acids. CDR1 SQVTM and CDR2 ANQGSEA come from the germline V gene. This CDR3 reads CSVEDPSGWTEAFF. The DNA of the CDR3 is TGCAGCGTTGAAGACCCCAGCGGTTGGACTGAAGCTTTCTTT.

The chain carries TRBV9 and TRBJ2-3; TRBD2 aligns across 7 bases. This CDR3 is built from 17 residues. J was trimmed by 2 bases and V by 0 bases; bases with no gene match: 9. Germline V gives CDR1 SGDLS, CDR2 YYNGEE. The CDR3 coding sequence is TGTGCCAGCAGCGTAGCTACCGGCGGGGGTGTCACAGATACGCAGTATTTT. Amino acid sequence: CASSVATGGGVTDTQYF. Full variable domain (rest looked up from reference TRBV9 and TRBJ2-3): DSGVTQTPKHLITATGQRVTLRCSPRSGDLSVYWYQQSLDQGLQFLIQYYNGEERAKGNILERFSAQQFPDLHSELNLSSLELGDSALYFCASSVATGGGVTDTQYFGPGTRLTVL.

This clonotype counts as medium-sized. The chain links TRBV4-1 to TRBJ1-5, with a weak D call TRBD1 (6 bases). The CDR3 sequence is 16 residues long. Germline assignment: CDR1 MGHRA and CDR2 YSYEKL. The V gene lost 0 bases and the J gene lost 4 bases, with 13 bases spanning the gap. The chain's CDR3 is CASSQEREQGNQPQHF. CDR3 bases: TGCGCCAGCAGCCAAGAAAGAGAACAGGGAAATCAGCCCCAGCATTTT.